This T cell receptor beta chain was obtained from a study of blood T cells in healthy people across ages (dated by TCRdb to 2015 to 2017). For context, the study as a whole: In model experiments, template switching captured roughly one uniquely barcoded TCR beta cDNA molecule for every two T cells. Donors of different ages were randomly distributed across sequencing lanes to avoid experimental bias. Age-related changes in TCR beta repertoire diversity were measured in the study by deep sequencing normalized with unique cDNA molecular identifiers. The donors were split into four age groups: young (average about 16 years), middle-aged (roughly 42), aged (around 67) and long-lived (over 80). Using the same blood draw, the study looked at two additional independent replicas of 1 million unique cDNA reads for two donors, one aged 18 to 30 and the other aged 80 or older.

The table lists this clonotype with a few counts. Its specific antigen is unknown. The sample holds no much larger clone one base away, and base qualities are not on file. The donors were about 40 Caucasian individuals from Russia, aged roughly 6 to 100 years, who were systemically healthy. Roughly 9 milliliters of peripheral blood were drawn from each donor into EDTA-treated Vacutainer tubes. Ficoll-Paque density-gradient centrifugation was used to isolate PBMCs, with at least 6 million per sample. Total RNA, at least 6 micrograms per sample, was extracted from PBMCs with Trizol reagent. Naive CD45RAhigh/CD27high T cell percentages were measured by flow cytometry on a PBMC aliquot from every donor. Paper-wide results and their limitations: Conclusive comparison of naive and antigen-experienced compartments was prevented by the profiling of bulk unsorted PBMCs. Observed TCR beta diversity correlated strongly with the percentage of naive T cells measured by flow cytometry. Observed TCR beta diversity per million T cells fell roughly linearly with age, and a significant reduction was already apparent by age roughly 40. Compared with the aged group, the long-lived group had more naive CD4+ T cells, fewer expanded clones and increased TCR diversity, suggesting age selection. Because the CMV infection status of the donors was unknown, age-related changes in expanded clonotypes may potentially have been confounded. Estimates of total diversity from one million sequenced T cells were regarded as lower bounds and underestimates.

Libraries came from 5' RACE. For sequencing, an Illumina HiSeq 2500 was employed. A second about 7 to 12 cycle PCR used a sample-barcoded 5' primer and a J-beta primer mix. A template-switch 5' adaptor carrying 12 random nucleotides introduced a unique molecular identifier onto each TCR beta cDNA molecule. At least 2.5 million CDR3-containing paired-end reads were obtained from each sample. First-strand cDNA was synthesized from all RNA with the Mint cDNA synthesis kit, primed by a TRBC-specific oligonucleotide. After uracil-DNA glycosylase treatment, a first 18-cycle PCR used universal primers M1SS and BC2_uni_R on all cDNA. The paper's processing steps were these. Normalization of each sample was performed by random selection of 1 million high-quality reads, each carrying a distinct molecular identifier. Instead of being binned into consensus sequences, reads with shared molecular identifiers were discarded. MiTCR, with a Q25 quality threshold and the strictest error-elimination algorithm, was used for CDR3 identification, clonotype clustering and error correction. A nonparametric unseen species model with Euler transformation was used to estimate lower-bound total TCR beta diversity. TCRdb trimmed the raw reads at Q25, called clones with MiXCR and kept productive beta chains. Identical CDR3 proteins give one entry, which carries the most common genes and DNA. TCRdb, not the authors, supplied the V and J calls. In this sample the table shows about 1.6 million distinct CDR3 sequences, roughly 30% of which occur a single time. Of the sample, about 10% is held by the ten largest clones.

The germline V gene gives CDR1 as LGHNA and CDR2 as YNFKEQ. The CDR3 covers 14 residues, taking in both the cysteine and the phenylalanine. Only the CDR3 portion is preserved as DNA: 42 bases, with reading frame beginning at the first base. V gives up 4 bases and J gives up 6 bases, and the segment between their germline ends measures 12 bases. The chain joins TRBV4-2 to TRBJ1-4, with no reliable assignment of the D segment. This sequence was found in a woman aged 25 to 39 in good health. Sequenced material: blood. CDR3 protein: CASSPRTEDEKLFF. The bases read TGTGCCAGCAGCCCGCGAACGGAAGATGAAAAACTGTTTTTT.